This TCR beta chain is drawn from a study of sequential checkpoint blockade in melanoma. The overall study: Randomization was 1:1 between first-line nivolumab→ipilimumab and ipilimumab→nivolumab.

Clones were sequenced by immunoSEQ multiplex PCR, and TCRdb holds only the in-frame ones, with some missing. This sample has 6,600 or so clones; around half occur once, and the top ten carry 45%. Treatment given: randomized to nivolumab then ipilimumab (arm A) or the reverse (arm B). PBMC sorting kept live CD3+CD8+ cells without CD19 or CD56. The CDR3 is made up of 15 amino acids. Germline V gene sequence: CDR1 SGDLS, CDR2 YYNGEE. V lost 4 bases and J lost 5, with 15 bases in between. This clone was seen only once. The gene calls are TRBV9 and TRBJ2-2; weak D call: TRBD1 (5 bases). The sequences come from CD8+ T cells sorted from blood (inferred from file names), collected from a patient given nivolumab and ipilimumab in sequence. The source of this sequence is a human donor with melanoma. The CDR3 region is CASSPRAGSTGELFF. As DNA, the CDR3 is TGTGCCAGCAGCCCACGGGCAGGGTCGACCGGGGAGCTGTTTTTT.